This T cell receptor (beta chain) was observed in a study of CD8+ T cells in alopecia areata. Scientists pooled cutaneous lymph node cells and sorted them on CD4, CD8alpha, NKG2D, NKG2ACE and other markers. After isolation, RNA underwent reverse transcription to generate cDNA as the sequencing template. Repertoires were generated with immunoSEQ multiplex PCR, while TCRdb's copy carries only in-frame clones and drops some. The sample was found to contain more than 250,000 clones, and every one recurs. Study-wide results and caveats: For lesional scalp, especially alopecia totalis/universalis, clonality was higher than in normal scalp. Normal-skin resident alphabeta T cells also appear among scalp sample sequences.

V was cut by 4 bases and J by 3 bases, with 9 bases left in between. The length of the CDR3 is 13 residues. CDR1 and CDR2 (germline): LGHNA, YNLKQL (reference sequence). The table lists this clone with a few counts. Its antigen is currently unknown. The germline and genes are mouse ones. Read data end 4 residues before the CDR3 end; the end is taken from the germline J gene. Sequencing was carried out using CD4+ T cells sorted from a lymph node. The chain combines TRBV5 with TRBJ1-1, with D unclear. The TCR comes from a C3H/HeJ mouse with alopecia areata. The mouse strain carries the MHC haplotype H2-k. CDR3 in amino acids: CASSPDEDTEVFF. Incomplete CDR3 DNA: TGTGCCAGCAGCCCCGATGAGGACACA.